This T cell receptor beta chain was identified in a study of cytomegalovirus exposure and HLA in healthy donors. The PCR employed 60 Vbeta primers together with 13 Jbeta primers. The data were produced by immunoSEQ multiplex PCR, yet TCRdb's version contains in-frame clones alone and is incomplete. The sample has approximately 130,000 clones, over 60% seen once. V was clipped by 4 bases and J by 4 bases; unmatched bases: 3. CDR3 length: 13 amino acids. Germline V gene data show CDR1 as LNHDA and CDR2 as SQIVND (reference sequence). Note on this clone: Its specificity is not known.

Points from the study as a whole: For most subjects, TCR beta sequences were reported to predict HLA-A and HLA-B alleles with accuracy. A cluster of highly shared sequence variants was likely a sequencing artifact.

The rearrangement links TRBV19 to TRBJ1-2; the match to TRBD1 covers 7 bases. The clonotype originates from a man in his late teens or twenties in good health and CMV-seropositive. Sequences were obtained from PBMCs. The CDR3, as DNA: TGTGCCAGTAGTAACCGGGACAGCTATGGCTACACCTTC. Translation: CASSNRDSYGYTF.